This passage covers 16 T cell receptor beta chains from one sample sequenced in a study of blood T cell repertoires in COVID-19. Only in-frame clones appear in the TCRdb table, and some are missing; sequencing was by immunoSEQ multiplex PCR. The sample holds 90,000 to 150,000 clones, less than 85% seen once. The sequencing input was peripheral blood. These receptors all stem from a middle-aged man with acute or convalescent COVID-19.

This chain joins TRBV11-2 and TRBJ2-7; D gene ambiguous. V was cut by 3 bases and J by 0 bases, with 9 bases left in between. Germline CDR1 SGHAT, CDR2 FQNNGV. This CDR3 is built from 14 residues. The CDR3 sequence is CASSFEQSSYEQYF. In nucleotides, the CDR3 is TGTGCCAGCAGCTTTGAACAAAGCTCCTACGAGCAGTACTTC. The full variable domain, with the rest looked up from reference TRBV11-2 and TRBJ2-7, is EAGVAQSPRYKIIEKRQSVAFWCNPISGHATLYWYQQILGQGPKLLIQFQNNGVVDDSQLPKDRFSAERLKGVDSTLKIQPAKLEDSAVYLCASSFEQSSYEQYFGPGTRLTVT.

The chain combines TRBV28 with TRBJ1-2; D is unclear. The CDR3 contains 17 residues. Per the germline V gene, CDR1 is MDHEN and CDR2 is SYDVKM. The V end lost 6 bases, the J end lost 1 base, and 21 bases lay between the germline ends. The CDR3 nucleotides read TGTGCCAGCAGCCCGCTCGTTCTCTCCTCTATTAACTATGGCTACACCTTC. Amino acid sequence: CASSPLVLSSINYGYTF.

CDR3: CATSEGQGPLQETQYF. The DNA for the CDR3 is TGTGCCACCAGTGAGGGACAGGGGCCCCTCCAAGAGACCCAGTACTTC. The chain employs TRBV24-1 and TRBJ2-5, with 10 nucleotides matching TRBD1. The CDR3 is made up of 16 amino acids. Trimming removed 4 bases from V and 1 base from J; junction bases left unmatched: 5. Germline V gene sequence: CDR1 KGHDR, CDR2 SFDVKD.

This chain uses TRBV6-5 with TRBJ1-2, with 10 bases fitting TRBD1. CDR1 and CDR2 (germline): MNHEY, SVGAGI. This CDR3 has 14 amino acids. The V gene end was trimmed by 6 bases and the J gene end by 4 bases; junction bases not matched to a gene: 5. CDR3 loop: CASRSGQGIYGYTF. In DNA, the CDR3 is TGTGCCAGCAGGTCGGGACAGGGGATCTATGGCTACACCTTC.

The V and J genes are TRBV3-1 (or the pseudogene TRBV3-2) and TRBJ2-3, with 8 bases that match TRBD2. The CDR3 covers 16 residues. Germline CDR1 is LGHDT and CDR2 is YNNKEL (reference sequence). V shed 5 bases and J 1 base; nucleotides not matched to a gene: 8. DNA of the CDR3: TGTGCCAGCAGCGAATCGGGAGGGCCAGGCACAGATACGCAGTATTTT. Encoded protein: CASSESGGPGTDTQYF.

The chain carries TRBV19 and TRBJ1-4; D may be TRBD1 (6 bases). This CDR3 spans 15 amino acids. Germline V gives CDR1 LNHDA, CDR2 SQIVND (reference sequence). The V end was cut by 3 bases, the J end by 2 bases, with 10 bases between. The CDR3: CASSIWGRTNEKLFF. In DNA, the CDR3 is TGTGCCAGTAGTATCTGGGGGCGTACTAATGAAAAACTGTTTTTT.

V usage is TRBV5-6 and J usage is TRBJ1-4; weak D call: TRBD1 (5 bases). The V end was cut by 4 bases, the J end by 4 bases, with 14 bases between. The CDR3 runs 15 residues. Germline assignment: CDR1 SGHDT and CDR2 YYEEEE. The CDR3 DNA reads TGTGCCAGCAGCGCCCTGGGACTGATTAATGAAAAACTGTTTTTT. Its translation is CASSALGLINEKLFF.

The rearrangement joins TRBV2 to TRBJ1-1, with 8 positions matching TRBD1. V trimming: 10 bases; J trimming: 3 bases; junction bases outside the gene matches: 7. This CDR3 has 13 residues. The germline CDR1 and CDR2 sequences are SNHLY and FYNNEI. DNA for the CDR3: TGTGCCACCGTACAGGGGGACTACACTGAAGCTTTCTTT. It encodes CATVQGDYTEAFF.

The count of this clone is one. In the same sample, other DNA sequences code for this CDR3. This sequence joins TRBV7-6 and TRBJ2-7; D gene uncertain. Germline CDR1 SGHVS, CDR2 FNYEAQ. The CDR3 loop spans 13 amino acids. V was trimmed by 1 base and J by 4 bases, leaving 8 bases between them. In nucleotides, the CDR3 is TGTGCCAGCAGCTTAGGCGAGCGATACGAGCAGTACTTC. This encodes CASSLGERYEQYF.

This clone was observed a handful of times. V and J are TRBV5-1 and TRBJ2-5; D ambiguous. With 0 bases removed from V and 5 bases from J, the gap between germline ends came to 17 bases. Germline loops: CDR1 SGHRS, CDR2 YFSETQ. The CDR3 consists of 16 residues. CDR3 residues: CASSLAVAGRLETQYF. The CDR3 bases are TGCGCCAGCAGCTTGGCAGTAGCTGGTCGACTGGAGACCCAGTACTTC.

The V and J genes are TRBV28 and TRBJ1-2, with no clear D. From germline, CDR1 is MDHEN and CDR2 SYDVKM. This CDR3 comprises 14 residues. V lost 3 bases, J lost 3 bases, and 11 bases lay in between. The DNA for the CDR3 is TGTGCCAGCAGTTTCCCCCTCGGGGACTATGGCTACACCTTC. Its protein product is CASSFPLGDYGYTF.

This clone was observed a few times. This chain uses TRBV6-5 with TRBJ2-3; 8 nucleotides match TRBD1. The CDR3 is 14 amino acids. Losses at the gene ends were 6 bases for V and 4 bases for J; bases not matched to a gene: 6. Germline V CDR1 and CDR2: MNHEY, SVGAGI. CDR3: CASRTGGVADTQYF. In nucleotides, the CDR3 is TGTGCCAGCAGAACAGGGGGAGTTGCAGATACGCAGTATTTT.

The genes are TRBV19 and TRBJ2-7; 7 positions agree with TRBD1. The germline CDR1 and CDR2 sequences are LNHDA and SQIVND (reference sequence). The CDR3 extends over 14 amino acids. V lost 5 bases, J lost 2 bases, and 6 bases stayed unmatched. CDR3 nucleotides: TGTGCCAGTAGTGTACAGGGGATCCCCTACGAGCAGTACTTC. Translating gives CASSVQGIPYEQYF.

CDR3 DNA: TGTGCCAGCAGTCCACGACAGGTACCTTATGGCTACACCTTC. Translated, it gives CASSPRQVPYGYTF. V gene TRBV27 combines with J gene TRBJ1-2, with TRBD1 as a possible D gene (6 bases). The CDR3 is 14 amino acids. The V gene's germline CDR1 is MNHEY and CDR2 SMNVEV (reference sequence). Trimming stripped 5 bases from V and 5 bases from J, with 15 bases between.

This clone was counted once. The CDR3 region is CASSRQGAGQPQHF. The DNA of the CDR3 is TGTGCCAGTAGCAGACAGGGGGCCGGTCAGCCCCAGCATTTT. This sequence joins TRBV19 and TRBJ1-5, with 10 bases matching TRBD1. The J segment lost 6 bases and the V segment lost 6 bases, leaving 5 bases of the junction unmatched. Germline V gene sequence: CDR1 LNHDA, CDR2 SQIVND (reference sequence). This CDR3 contains 14 residues.

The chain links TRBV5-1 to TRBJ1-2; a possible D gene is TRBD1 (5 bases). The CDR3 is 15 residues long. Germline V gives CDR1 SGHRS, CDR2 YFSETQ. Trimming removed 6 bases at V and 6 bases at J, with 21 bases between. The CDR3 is CASTISAGRIDGYTF. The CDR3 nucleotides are TGCGCCAGCACCATATCAGCGGGACGGATTGATGGCTACACCTTC.